The present TCR beta chain was sequenced within a study of neurological immune-mediated disorders. TCRdb analysed the 5' RACE reads with MiXCR anew, one entry per CDR3 protein. Altogether 80,000 to 100,000 distinct CDR3 sequences are present, 5% to 6% being singletons, with the ten largest covering 6.5% to 9%. Time point denoted: longitudinal time-point 2. V lost 1 base, J lost 5 bases, and 11 bases lay in between. The CDR3 totals 13 residues. Germline values: CDR1 SQVTM, CDR2 ANQGSEA. This clonotype has a count of ten or more. The specimen was PBMCs. The TCR was taken from an older woman with multiple sclerosis. The gene calls are TRBV29-1 and TRBJ2-5; a possible D gene is TRBD2 (6 bases). In DNA, the CDR3 is TGCAGCGTTGAAGCGGGTGGGAGGGAGACCCAGTACTTC. Translated: CSVEAGGRETQYF. Full variable domain (remainder filled in from reference TRBV29-1 and TRBJ2-5): SAVISQKPSRDICQRGTSLTIQCQVDSQVTMMFWYRQQPGQSLTLIATANQGSEATYESGFVIDKFPISRPNLTFSTLTVSNMSPEDSSIYLCSVEAGGRETQYFGPGTRLLVL.